Listed here are 18 T cell receptor beta chains from one sample, sequenced in a study of vaccination and CD4 T cells after COVID-19. Oncomine TCR Beta short-read sequencing was applied to DNA from cultured CD4+ T cells. Genomic DNA was extracted from cultured CD4+ T cells. TCRdb reprocessed the PCR reads with MiXCR, giving one entry per CDR3 protein. The sample lists some 10,000 distinct CDR3 sequences; less than 45% were seen once. Treatment meaning: roughly ten-day PBMC culture with coronavirus spike peptide pools or control peptides (ViraFEST assay). Researchers collected the unexposed donor's CD4+ T cells before the COVID-19 pandemic (2011-2018). Which antigens these TCRs recognize remains unknown. The material sequenced was CD4+ T cells from blood, cultured in vitro. The receptors shown here come from a human donor in good health.

The rearrangement links TRBV6-1 to TRBJ2-5; maybe TRBD1 (5 bases). Germline V gene data show CDR1 as MNHNS and CDR2 as SASEGT. The CDR3 has 14 residues. Trimming removed 7 bases from V and 4 bases from J, with 16 bases in between. The CDR3 DNA sequence: TGTGCCAGCACCCTTGCAGGGCGCGGAGAGACCCAGTACTTC. Its translation is CASTLAGRGETQYF.

The chain has TRBV28 and TRBJ2-1; D is uncertain. Trimming took 2 bases from V and 6 from J, leaving 14 bases between them. Germline V gives CDR1 MDHEN, CDR2 SYDVKM. The CDR3 is 15 amino acids. Here the CDR3 DNA reads TGTGCCAGCAGTTTAACGAGGATCCGAGGCAATGAGCAGTTCTTC. As protein: CASSLTRIRGNEQFF.

This rearrangement joins TRBV5-1 to TRBJ1-1; 9 nucleotides match TRBD1. The CDR3 loop spans 11 amino acids. J was trimmed by 11 bases and V by 5 bases; bases with no gene match: 4. Germline lookup yields CDR1 SGHRS and CDR2 YFSETQ. This chain's CDR3 is CASSTGGIAFF. The CDR3 bases are TGCGCCAGCAGTACAGGGGGCATTGCTTTCTTT.

CDR3 amino acids: CASSPFSNQPQHF. The CDR3 region has the DNA TGTGCCAGCAGCCCTTTCAGCAATCAGCCCCAGCATTTT. The genes are TRBV7-2 and TRBJ1-5, with D hard to call. The ends were cut back, 5 bases at V and 1 base at J, with 6 bases in the middle. Germline CDR1 and CDR2: SGHTA and FQGNSA. The CDR3 length is 13 residues. The variable domain in full, with the rest retrieved from reference TRBV7-2 and TRBJ1-5, is GAGVSQSPSNKVTEKGKDVELRCDPISGHTALYWYRQSLGQGLEFLIYFQGNSAPDKSGLPSDRFSAERTGGSVSTLTIQRTQQEDSAVYLCASSPFSNQPQHFGDGTRLSIL.

For the CDR3, the DNA is TGCAGTGCTGGAACTGGGACAGGTGATGAAAAACTGTTTTTT. Translating gives CSAGTGTGDEKLFF. The V call is TRBV20-1, the J call TRBJ1-4, with 8 bases fitting TRBD1. J was trimmed by 6 bases and V by 5 bases; bases with no gene match: 8. Germline values: CDR1 DFQATT, CDR2 SNEGSKA (reference sequence). The CDR3 covers 14 residues.

The chain combines TRBV30 with TRBJ1-1, with a tentative D call TRBD1 (5 bases). The germline gives CDR1 GTSNPN, CDR2 SVGIG (reference sequence). V lost 1 base and J 0 bases, leaving 9 bases between the germline ends. This CDR3 is built from 14 residues. Here the CDR3 reads CAWSEGTVNTEAFF. The CDR3 DNA reads as TGTGCCTGGAGTGAGGGGACGGTGAACACTGAAGCTTTCTTT.

V gene TRBV7-9 combines with J gene TRBJ1-1; D not certain. V gave up 5 bases and J gave up 6 bases, with 7 bases separating them. CDR3 length: 11 residues. Germline assignment: CDR1 SEHNR and CDR2 FQNEAQ (reference sequence). The CDR3 bases are TGTGCCAGCAGCCCGATGGCTGAAGCTTTCTTT. It yields the protein CASSPMAEAFF.

This clonotype is termed medium-sized. J is TRBJ1-2 and V is TRBV6-2 or TRBV6-3, with D uncertain. This CDR3 spans 13 amino acids. The V end was cut by 8 bases, the J end by 3 bases, with 13 bases between. Germline CDR1 reads MNHEY; CDR2 reads SVGEGT. DNA for the CDR3: TGTGCCAGCGGTCGCCGGGGAGACTATGGCTACACCTTC. Amino acid sequence: CASGRRGDYGYTF.

A few counts support this clonotype. The chain carries TRBV12-3 or TRBV12-4 and TRBJ1-1; D gene ambiguous. This CDR3 region has 14 residues. Trimming shortened V by 3 bases and J by 5 bases, and 13 bases separated the two germline ends. The CDR3 is CASSFGRLRTEAFF. In nucleotides, the CDR3 is TGTGCCAGCAGTTTCGGGCGGTTAAGGACTGAAGCTTTCTTT.

V gene TRBV10-3 combines with J gene TRBJ2-2; 7 nucleotides match TRBD1. V was pared by 11 bases and J by 1 base, with 4 bases of the junction left unmatched. CDR1 and CDR2 (germline): ENHRY, SYGVKD. The CDR3 length is 13 residues. The chain's CDR3 is CAARDRNTGELFF. CDR3 DNA: TGTGCCGCCCGGGACAGGAACACCGGGGAGCTGTTTTTT.

The chain links TRBV20-1 to TRBJ2-5; TRBD2 matches at 16 bases. CDR3 length equals 17 residues. Trimming removed 5 bases from V and 1 base from J; junction bases left unmatched: 7. Germline CDR1 reads DFQATT; CDR2 reads SNEGSKA (reference sequence). CDR3 sequence reads: CSAPGTSGRALQETQYF. CDR3 in DNA: TGCAGTGCTCCCGGGACTAGCGGGAGGGCCCTCCAAGAGACCCAGTACTTC.

This clonotype was observed a few times. This chain uses TRBV10-3 with TRBJ1-1; 8 bases map to TRBD1. CDR1 is ENHRY and CDR2 is SYGVKD in the germline V gene. Unmatched junction bases numbered 4, after V lost 7 bases and J lost 3 bases. The CDR3 runs to 13 residues. In DNA, the CDR3 is TGTGCCATCACCAAGGACAGGGACACTGAAGCTTTCTTT. It translates to CAITKDRDTEAFF.

The J gene is TRBJ1-5, the V gene TRBV30; 8 nucleotides line up with TRBD1. CDR1 is GTSNPN and CDR2 is SVGIG in the germline V gene (reference sequence). V was pared by 3 bases and J by 6 bases, with 4 bases of the junction left unmatched. CDR3 length: 13 residues. This CDR3 is CAWSQGAGQPQHF. The CDR3 region has the DNA TGTGCCTGGAGCCAGGGGGCGGGTCAGCCCCAGCATTTT.

This clonotype rates as medium-sized. The chain is built from TRBV20-1 and TRBJ1-6; D is uncertain. The germline CDR1 and CDR2 sequences are DFQATT and SNEGSKA (reference sequence). Trimming stripped 1 base from V and 0 bases from J, with 10 bases between. The CDR3 extends over 16 amino acids. In nucleotides, the CDR3 is TGCAGTGCTAGAGCCCCCCAGAGCTCCTATAATTCACCCCTCCACTTT. Its protein is CSARAPQSSYNSPLHF.

The chain couples TRBV19 to TRBJ2-1; 13 bases map to TRBD2. From germline, CDR1 is LNHDA and CDR2 SQIVND (reference sequence). J was trimmed by 2 bases and V by 5 bases; bases with no gene match: 6. The CDR3 extends over 17 amino acids. In nucleotides, the CDR3 is TGTGCCAGTAGTTGGACTAGCGGGAGAACTACCTACAATGAGCAGTTCTTC. Translating gives CASSWTSGRTTYNEQFF.

The table lists this clonotype with a few counts. This chain links TRBV4-3 with TRBJ2-3, with 8 bases lining up with TRBD2. J gave up 5 bases and V 0 bases, and 13 bases lay outside the gene matches. This CDR3 is built from 18 residues. Germline V CDR1 and CDR2: LGHNA, YSLEER. Here the CDR3 DNA reads TGCGCCAGCAGCCAAGAAGCCCTACATGTCGCGGGAGGAGATACGCAGTATTTT. Protein sequence: CASSQEALHVAGGDTQYF.

The chain uses TRBV18 and TRBJ1-5; maybe TRBD1 (5 bases). V was trimmed by 3 bases and J by 5 bases, leaving 14 bases between them. CDR3 length equals 15 residues. CDR1 is KGHSH and CDR2 is LQKENI in the germline V gene. Here the CDR3 DNA reads TGTGCCAGCTCACCCAGGGATATTGGTGATCAGCCCCAGCATTTT. Protein product: CASSPRDIGDQPQHF.

The rearrangement uses TRBV27 and TRBJ1-3; no reliable D call. The CDR3 runs to 13 residues. V was pared by 2 bases and J by 8 bases, with 10 bases between. Germline V lookup: CDR1 MNHEY, CDR2 SMNVEV (reference sequence). The CDR3 DNA reads as TGTGCCAGCAGTTTAGCCGGAGGTGACACCATATATTTT. Translated: CASSLAGGDTIYF.